This passage covers 19 T cell receptor beta chains from one sample sequenced in a study of T cells in Graves' hyperthyroidism and ophthalmopathy. Amplification of TCR beta CDR3 regions was performed using RNA transcripts as template. The TCR CDR3 was amplified in a first-round RT-PCR using the HTBI primer set. TCRdb reprocessed the multiplex PCR reads via MiXCR and lists one record per CDR3 protein. The repertoire holds around 340,000 distinct CDR3 sequences, approximately 15% seen once, with roughly 25% in the top ten. The specimen was blood. The origin of the receptors is a woman in her 30s with Graves' hyperthyroidism.

The chain recombines TRBV30 with TRBJ1-5; D remains ambiguous. The germline V and J ends were trimmed by 5 bases and 0 bases, with 5 bases remaining between them. Germline values: CDR1 GTSNPN, CDR2 SVGIG (reference sequence). CDR3 length equals 12 residues. The CDR3 coding sequence is TGTGCCTGGGGATATAGCAATCAGCCCCAGCATTTT. Protein: CAWGYSNQPQHF.

V gene TRBV25-1 combines with J gene TRBJ2-1; D is perhaps TRBD1 (5 bases). The CDR3 runs to 14 residues. The V gene's germline CDR1 is MGHDK and CDR2 SYGVNS. V was pared by 2 bases and J by 7 bases, with 12 bases between. The CDR3 nucleotides read TGTGCCAGCAGTGAAGGCAGGGTGATGAATGAGCAGTTCTTC. Its protein product is CASSEGRVMNEQFF.

This chain joins TRBV30 and TRBJ1-2; the match to TRBD1 covers 9 bases. Germline V lookup: CDR1 GTSNPN, CDR2 SVGIG (reference sequence). This CDR3 contains 13 residues. With V trimmed by 3 bases and J by 6 bases, 5 bases remained unmatched. The CDR3 here is CAWRGQGLHGYTF. The CDR3 bases are TGTGCCTGGAGGGGACAGGGACTCCATGGCTACACCTTC.

This clonotype was recorded many times. This rearrangement joins TRBV11-2 to TRBJ1-1; unclear D gene. Germline V lookup: CDR1 SGHAT, CDR2 FQNNGV. Trimming took 5 bases from V and 1 from J, leaving 11 bases between them. CDR3 size: 14 residues. The CDR3 DNA reads as TGTGCCAGCAGCCAGCCAGGAGCGAACACTGAAGCTTTCTTT. Protein sequence: CASSQPGANTEAFF.

The rearrangement links TRBV7-9 to TRBJ2-1; 10 bases are shared with TRBD2. Trimming removed 3 bases from V and 9 bases from J; junction bases left unmatched: 11. This CDR3 contains 16 residues. CDR1 is SEHNR and CDR2 is FQNEAQ in the germline V gene (reference sequence). The CDR3 bases are TGTGCCAGCAGCTTCCCCAGGGCTAGCGGGGGACTTGAGCAGTTCTTC. Amino acid sequence: CASSFPRASGGLEQFF.

This clonotype was recorded a few times. The chain employs TRBV7-9 and TRBJ2-5, with D hard to call. The CDR3 spans 13 residues. The germline gives CDR1 SEHNR, CDR2 FQNEAQ (reference sequence). Trimming removed 1 base from V and 5 bases from J, with 8 bases in between. This CDR3 is CASSLDVGETQYF. For the CDR3, the DNA is TGTGCCAGCAGCTTAGACGTTGGCGAGACCCAGTACTTC.

This clonotype turned up a few times. The V call is TRBV6-6, the J call TRBJ1-1; unclear D gene. V was cut by 0 bases and J by 3 bases, with 14 bases left in between. Germline lookup yields CDR1 MNHNY and CDR2 SVGAGI (reference sequence). The CDR3 is 16 amino acids. CDR3 DNA sequence: TGTGCCAGCAGTTACTCGTATCAGACTATGTACACTGAAGCTTTCTTT. Protein product: CASSYSYQTMYTEAFF.

This clonotype showed up just a few times. The chain has TRBV20-1 and TRBJ1-5; D unresolved. V was clipped by 1 base and J by 3 bases, with 10 bases between them. This CDR3 comprises 14 residues. Germline-derived CDR1 and CDR2 are DFQATT and SNEGSKA (reference sequence). CDR3 in DNA: TGCAGTGCTAGAGTTGTAGGGAACAATCAGCCCCAGCATTTT. This sequence encodes CSARVVGNNQPQHF.

This clonotype has more than one count but fewer than ten. The rearrangement joins TRBV7-9 to TRBJ2-1, with D perhaps TRBD2 (5 bases). This CDR3 is built from 14 residues. Germline lookup yields CDR1 SEHNR and CDR2 FQNEAQ (reference sequence). The V and J ends lost 4 bases and 5 bases respectively, with 12 bases between them. CDR3 nucleotide sequence: TGTGCCAGCAGCTCGGGATTACTCAACAATGAGCAGTTCTTC. Translated, it gives CASSSGLLNNEQFF.

At least ten counts were recorded for this clonotype. The V call is TRBV10-2, the J call TRBJ2-1; TRBD2 matches 11 bases. V was clipped by 6 bases and J by 2 bases; unmatched bases: 6. The V gene's germline CDR1 is WSHSY and CDR2 SAAADI. The CDR3 sequence is 16 residues long. DNA for the CDR3: TGCGCCAGCAGCGCTTCACTAGCGGGAGCCTACAATGAGCAGTTCTTC. It specifies CASSASLAGAYNEQFF.

This chain joins TRBV20-1 and TRBJ1-4; possible D gene TRBD1, 5 bases. Germline V gives CDR1 DFQATT, CDR2 SNEGSKA (reference sequence). Between the trimmed V and J ends, which lost 6 bases and 5 bases, there was a span of 16 bases. This CDR3 spans 14 amino acids. This CDR3 is CSATHTWGNEKLFF. The CDR3 DNA reads as TGCAGTGCGACACACACATGGGGGAATGAAAAACTGTTTTTT.

This clonotype came up many times. The chain joins TRBV11-2 to TRBJ2-1; 8 nucleotides align to TRBD2. The CDR3 contains 15 residues. CDR1 is SGHAT and CDR2 is FQNNGV in the germline V gene. V trimming: 2 bases; J trimming: 7 bases; junction bases outside the gene matches: 7. CDR3 sequence: CASSLRLARGNEQFF. The CDR3 DNA sequence: TGTGCCAGCAGCTTAAGACTAGCGCGAGGAAATGAGCAGTTCTTC.

This clonotype occurred many times. The rearrangement uses TRBV28 and TRBJ2-5; 10 positions agree with TRBD2. This CDR3 is 15 amino acids long. Per germline, CDR1 MDHEN and CDR2 SYDVKM. V gave up 3 bases and J gave up 7 bases; unmatched junction bases: 8. CDR3 DNA sequence: TGTGCCAGCAGTTTTCGGACTAGCGGACAGGGGACCCAGTACTTC. Translating gives CASSFRTSGQGTQYF.

This CDR3 reads CASSRSTGASGANVLTF. The CDR3 DNA reads as TGTGCCAGCAGCCGATCGACAGGGGCAAGTGGGGCCAACGTCCTGACTTTC. The gene calls are TRBV7-2 and TRBJ2-6; 8 nucleotides line up with TRBD1. Germline loops: CDR1 SGHTA, CDR2 FQGNSA. The length of the CDR3 is 17 residues. V trimming: 5 bases; J trimming: 3 bases; junction bases outside the gene matches: 9.

This clonotype was seen a handful of times. The DNA for the CDR3 is TGTGCCAGCAGAAATAGCGGGATCACCGGCGGGGAGCTGTTTTTT. It yields the protein CASRNSGITGGELFF. V gene TRBV27 combines with J gene TRBJ2-2, with TRBD2 matching 8 bases. The V segment lost 6 bases and the J segment 7 bases; nucleotides outside the gene matches: 10. CDR1 is MNHEY and CDR2 is SMNVEV in the germline V gene (reference sequence). This CDR3 has 15 amino acids.

This chain links TRBV5-1 with TRBJ2-5; 7 positions match TRBD1. The germline V gene encodes CDR1 SGHRS and CDR2 YFSETQ. Trimming at V came to 1 base and at J to 1 base, leaving 7 bases not matched to a gene. The CDR3 has 16 amino acids. CDR3 loop: CASSLSRGLSQETQYF. The CDR3, as DNA: TGCGCCAGCAGCTTGTCTAGGGGGCTAAGCCAAGAGACCCAGTACTTC.

This clonotype appeared a single time. The CDR3 reads CASGQGGYEQYF. DNA of the CDR3: TGTGCCAGCGGACAGGGCGGCTACGAGCAGTACTTC. J is TRBJ2-7 and V is TRBV7-6; 8 nucleotides match TRBD1. CDR3 length: 12 amino acids. Trimming took 8 bases from V and 3 from J; bases not matched to a gene: 3. Looked up from germline, CDR1 is SGHVS and CDR2 is FNYEAQ.

The chain couples TRBV9 to TRBJ2-5; D ambiguous. V lost 3 bases, J lost 1 base, and 7 bases lay in between. Germline CDR1 SGDLS, CDR2 YYNGEE. The CDR3 spans 13 residues. The CDR3 sequence is CASSGRLQETQYF. The CDR3 nucleotides are TGTGCCAGCAGCGGACGCCTCCAAGAGACCCAGTACTTC.

This clonotype was counted at least ten times. The rearrangement uses TRBV11-2 and TRBJ2-5, with D perhaps TRBD1 or TRBD2 (6 bases each). Trimming took off 5 bases at V and 6 bases at J, with 16 bases between the two ends. From germline, CDR1 is SGHAT and CDR2 FQNNGV. The CDR3 spans 14 residues. The CDR3 nucleotides read TGTGCCAGCAGCCCCCTAAGGGGGGATCAGACCCAGTACTTC. Its translation: CASSPLRGDQTQYF.